A selection of T cell receptor beta chains follows, all from one sample in a study of blood T cell repertoires in COVID-19. Clones were read by immunoSEQ multiplex PCR, and TCRdb kept only the in-frame ones, dropping some. The table lists 110,000 to 150,000 clones, 70% to 85% of them singletons. The specimen was peripheral blood. Source of these receptors: a man aged 60 to 75 with active or convalescent COVID-19. Both conserved end residues are part of each CDR3. D genes are given only for firm matches. Expanded clones get a size class; other rows say once, few or many, or leave the size out.

V gene	clone size	J gene	D gene	CDR3 DNA	CDR3 protein
TRBV21-1	NA	TRBJ2-1	NA	TGTGCCAGCAGCAAAACCAGGGGGCACGGTGAGCAGTTCTTC	CASSKTRGHGEQFF
TRBV28	NA	TRBJ1-2	TRBD1	TGTGCCAGCAGACGCGAACGACAGGGGTTAGACTATGGCTACACCTTC	CASRRERQGLDYGYTF
TRBV19	NA	TRBJ1-1	NA	TGTGCCAGTAGTCCTCCAAGGGGTATAGACACTGAAGCTTTCTTT	CASSPPRGIDTEAFF
TRBV3-1/TRBV3-2	NA	TRBJ1-6	TRBD1	TGTGCCAGCAGTGGTCGTCAGGGGGCGAATTCACCCCTCCACTTT	CASSGRQGANSPLHF
TRBV5-1	NA	TRBJ2-2	TRBD2	TGCGCCAGCAGCTGGGGGACTAGCGGGGGCCCGAACACCGGGGAGCTGTTTTTT	CASSWGTSGGPNTGELFF
TRBV5-4	NA	TRBJ2-1	TRBD1	TGTGCCAGCAGCTTACCCCAAGACAGGGGAGATGAGCAGTTCTTC	CASSLPQDRGDEQFF
TRBV18	NA	TRBJ2-2	TRBD1	TGTGCCAGCTCACCACCGTTGGGACAGGGTCCCACCGGGGAGCTGTTTTTT	CASSPPLGQGPTGELFF
TRBV5-1	NA	TRBJ2-1	NA	TGCGCCAGCAGCTTGAGAGCGGAAATCTCCTACAATGAGCAGTTCTTC	CASSLRAEISYNEQFF
TRBV6-5	NA	TRBJ2-1	TRBD2	TGTGCCAGCAGCCTTAGCGGGGGGGCGTCGAATGAGCAGTTCTTC	CASSLSGGASNEQFF
TRBV30	NA	TRBJ1-3	NA	TGTGCCTGGAGTCCCATGGACACTGGAAACACCATATATTTT	CAWSPMDTGNTIYF
TRBV4-3	NA	TRBJ2-2	TRBD2	TGCGCCAGCAGCCCAAGGGGCGGGGGGTTTAATACCGGGGAGCTGTTTTTT	CASSPRGGGFNTGELFF
TRBV7-8	NA	TRBJ2-1	TRBD2	TGTGCCAGCAGCAGCCGGGACTACGAGCAGTTCTTC	CASSSRDYEQFF
TRBV7-2	NA	TRBJ2-1	TRBD2	TGTGCCAGCAGCTTAGTTGGGGGAGGGATAACCTACAATGAGCAGTTCTTC	CASSLVGGGITYNEQFF
TRBV2	NA	TRBJ1-1	TRBD1	TGTGCCAGCAGCCCGACAGGGGTGAACACTGAAGCTTTCTTT	CASSPTGVNTEAFF
TRBV19	NA	TRBJ2-5	TRBD2	TGTGCCAGCACTAGCGGGGGGACTGGTTGGATCCAGTACTTC	CASTSGGTGWIQYF
TRBV30	once	TRBJ2-1	NA	TGTGCCTGGAGTGTACGTAGCCTTGAGCAGTTCTTC	CAWSVRSLEQFF
TRBV6-2/TRBV6-3	NA	TRBJ2-7	NA	TGTGCCAGCAGTTACTCATCACTATACGAGCAGTACTTC	CASSYSSLYEQYF
TRBV4-3	few	TRBJ2-2	NA	TGCGCCAGCAGCCAAGTAAGCCCCCCCTCCGTTGAAGCCGGGGAGCTGTTTTTT	CASSQVSPPSVEAGELFF
TRBV18	NA	TRBJ2-5	TRBD1	TGTGCCAGCTCACCGACTACAGGGGGCGAAGAGACCCAGTACTTC	CASSPTTGGEETQYF
TRBV11-2	NA	TRBJ2-3	NA	TGTGCCAGCAGCTTAGTATCGGGACTCAGCACAGATACGCAGTATTTT	CASSLVSGLSTDTQYF
TRBV29-1	NA	TRBJ2-3	TRBD1	TGCAGCGTTGAAGATTGGGCAGGGGGCGAGTATACGCAGTATTTT	CSVEDWAGGEYTQYF
TRBV7-2	NA	TRBJ1-6	TRBD1	TGTGCCAGCAGCTTCGGACAGGGTGGGTCACCCCTCCACTTT	CASSFGQGGSPLHF
TRBV28	NA	TRBJ1-2	NA	TGTGCCAGCCGGGCTACAGGGAAGGTGAATGGCTACACCTTC	CASRATGKVNGYTF
TRBV11-2	NA	TRBJ2-7	TRBD1	TGTGCCAGCAGCCGCAGGGACAGTTACTACGAGCAGTACTTC	CASSRRDSYYEQYF
TRBV18	once	TRBJ2-5	TRBD1	TGTGCCAGCTCACCAGAGACAGGGATCCAAGAGACCCAGTACTTC	CASSPETGIQETQYF
TRBV27	few	TRBJ1-1	NA	TGTGCCAGCAGCTTTACGGGGTTACCCACTGAAGCTTTCTTT	CASSFTGLPTEAFF
TRBV7-8	NA	TRBJ2-1	TRBD2	TGTGCCAGCAGCTTAGGGACTAGCGGGAGATTATACAATGAGCAGTTCTTC	CASSLGTSGRLYNEQFF
TRBV6-5	NA	TRBJ1-2	NA	TGTGCCACCCTCCCGGGGTCTGCCGTATATGGCTACACCTTC	CATLPGSAVYGYTF
TRBV14	many	TRBJ2-3	NA	TGTGCCAGCAGCCAAGCAAACACAGATACGCAGTATTTT	CASSQANTDTQYF
TRBV4-1	NA	TRBJ1-2	TRBD1	TGCGCCAGCAGCCAAGAAACGACAGGGGGTGACTATGGCTACACCTTC	CASSQETTGGDYGYTF
TRBV6-6	NA	TRBJ2-3	NA	TGTGCCAGCCGGACAACTGATACGCAGTATTTT	CASRTTDTQYF
TRBV23-1	once	TRBJ2-5	TRBD2	TGCGCCAGCACCCGGACTAGCAAGGGGCTCAAAGAGACCCAGTACTTC	CASTRTSKGLKETQYF
TRBV7-8	NA	TRBJ2-1	TRBD2	TGTGCCAGCAGCTTCAATCCGGGACTAGCGGGATTCCGACGGAGCTACAATGAGCAGTTCTTC	CASSFNPGLAGFRRSYNEQFF
TRBV10-3	NA	TRBJ2-1	NA	TGTGCCATCAGTGAGTCGAACACAGGGTGGTTCTTC	CAISESNTGWFF
TRBV7-2	NA	TRBJ2-1	NA	TGTGCCAGCAGCTTGAGGGACACCCTCTTGGGCTACAATGAGCAGTTCTTC	CASSLRDTLLGYNEQFF
TRBV7-2	NA	TRBJ2-1	NA	TGTGCCAGCAGCTTATCTACAGAAACCTACAATGAGCAGTTCTTC	CASSLSTETYNEQFF
TRBV6-2/TRBV6-3	NA	TRBJ1-1	TRBD1	TGTGCCAGCAGTTTTCACAGGGGGCTAGGGACTGAAGCTTTCTTT	CASSFHRGLGTEAFF
TRBV25-1	NA	TRBJ2-1	TRBD1	TGTGCCAGCAGGGAGACAGGGGTAACCTACAATGAGCAGTTCTTC	CASRETGVTYNEQFF
TRBV5-1	NA	TRBJ1-1	TRBD1	TGCGCCAGCCGACAGGGGGCCACTGAAGCTTTCTTT	CASRQGATEAFF
TRBV19	NA	TRBJ1-1	NA	TGTGCCAGTAGTCTGGTAGGACAGAGGAACACTGAAGCTTTCTTT	CASSLVGQRNTEAFF
TRBV7-9	NA	TRBJ1-2	TRBD1	TGTGCCAGCAGCTTAGGGGACAGGGGCTACGGCACCTTC	CASSLGDRGYGTF
TRBV9	NA	TRBJ1-2	NA	TGTGCCAGCAGCGTAGCCCCCCCAGGGTTCCGTGGCTACACCTTC	CASSVAPPGFRGYTF
TRBV25-1	NA	TRBJ1-2	TRBD1	TGTGCCAGCAGTGGGCAGACAGGGGGCGCCTTCTATGGCTACACCTTC	CASSGQTGGAFYGYTF
TRBV5-4	NA	TRBJ2-3	NA	TGTGCCAGCAGCGGGGGCGGCGGGACTACCACAGATACGCAGTATTTT	CASSGGGGTTTDTQYF
TRBV6-5	NA	TRBJ2-7	TRBD2	TGTGCCAGCAGTTACGGTCGACTAGCGGGGGGTTACGAGCAGTACTTC	CASSYGRLAGGYEQYF
TRBV18	NA	TRBJ1-1	TRBD1	TGTGCCAGCTCACCTCAACAGGGGATGAACACTGAAGCTTTCTTT	CASSPQQGMNTEAFF
TRBV2	NA	TRBJ2-1	TRBD2	TGTGCCAACTACGGGGGGGGCCCCCGCAATGAGCAGTTCTTC	CANYGGGPRNEQFF
TRBV9	NA	TRBJ2-3	TRBD2	TGTGCCAGCAGCGTAGGGCTCCTTTCTAGCGGGACTAGCACAGATACGCAGTATTTT	CASSVGLLSSGTSTDTQYF
TRBV5-8	NA	TRBJ1-5	TRBD1	TGTGCCAGCAGCCCCGGGACAGAGCCCAATCAGCCCCAGCATTTT	CASSPGTEPNQPQHF
TRBV3-1/TRBV3-2	few	TRBJ1-2	TRBD1	TGTGCCAGCAGCCTTGACAGGGTTCGCAGTGGCTACACCTTC	CASSLDRVRSGYTF
TRBV2	NA	TRBJ1-4	TRBD1	TGTGCCGGAAGACAGGGACTTAATGAAAAACTGTTTTTT	CAGRQGLNEKLFF
TRBV10-2	NA	TRBJ2-2	TRBD2	TGCGCCAGCAGTGCGGCTAGCGGAGCGCAGAACACCGGGGAGCTGTTTTTT	CASSAASGAQNTGELFF
TRBV6-1	NA	TRBJ2-3	NA	TGTGCCAGCAGTGAGGACAAGGCAGATACGCAGTATTTT	CASSEDKADTQYF
TRBV2	NA	TRBJ2-1	TRBD2	TGTGCCAGCAGTGAAGATGGGAGCGGGAGAGGGCAGTTCTTC	CASSEDGSGRGQFF
TRBV3-1/TRBV3-2	NA	TRBJ2-1	NA	TGTGCCAGCAGCCAAGAGAGTAGCGGTTACAATGAGCAGTTCTTC	CASSQESSGYNEQFF
TRBV11-2	many	TRBJ2-1	NA	TGTGCCAGCAGCCCCTGGCTAGCAATTAATGAGCAGTTCTTC	CASSPWLAINEQFF
TRBV19	NA	TRBJ1-1	NA	TGTGCCAGTAGTATAGATGTCGACAGAGGCTTACCACTCAAAGCTTTCTTT	CASSIDVDRGLPLKAFF
TRBV9	NA	TRBJ2-3	NA	TGTGCCAGCAGCGAGGGACTGGGAGATACGCAGTATTTT	CASSEGLGDTQYF
TRBV7-9	once	TRBJ2-7	TRBD2	TGTGCCAGCAGCCCCCGACTAGCGTACGAGCAGTACTTC	CASSPRLAYEQYF
TRBV4-3	NA	TRBJ1-1	NA	TGCGCCAGCAGCCAAGAGCAGGGGCAGTTTTCTCGAGCTTTCTTT	CASSQEQGQFSRAFF